This is a list of T cell receptor beta chains from one sample in a study of patients and donors after allogeneic stem cell transplantation. Using its own MiXCR run on the RT-PCR reads, TCRdb lists one record per CDR3 protein. The sample lists about 960,000 distinct CDR3 sequences, more than 15% occurring once. Sequencing was carried out using blood, either unsorted or a sorted T cell fraction (not recorded which). Receptors originate from a human donor who was either an allogeneic HSCT recipient or a stem cell or donor lymphocyte infusion donor (not recorded which). It is not recorded whose cells these are; they may come from a transplant donor. Each CDR3 is given with its conserved first and last residue. Fields, in order: J gene, clone size, D gene, V gene, CDR3 protein, CDR3 DNA. A D gene is named only where the DNA matches it firmly. A row's size may be missing; if present it is once, few, many or a size class.

J gene: TRBJ2-7; clone size: many; D gene: TRBD2; V gene: TRBV12-3/TRBV12-4; CDR3 protein: CASSPGTTPYEQYF; CDR3 DNA: TGTGCCAGCAGCCCGGGGACTACCCCCTACGAGCAGTACTTC
J gene: TRBJ1-2; clone size: .; D gene: .; V gene: TRBV6-1; CDR3 protein: CASSEGGPANYGYTF; CDR3 DNA: TGTGCCAGCAGTGAAGGGGGGCCTGCTAACTATGGCTACACCTTC
J gene: TRBJ2-1; clone size: .; D gene: .; V gene: TRBV6-2/TRBV6-3; CDR3 protein: CASSAGLLTYNEQFF; CDR3 DNA: TGTGCCAGCAGTGCCGGACTACTTACCTACAATGAGCAGTTCTTC
J gene: TRBJ2-7; clone size: many; D gene: .; V gene: TRBV4-3; CDR3 protein: CASSRVGEFNEQYF; CDR3 DNA: TGCGCCAGCAGCCGGGTAGGGGAGTTTAACGAGCAGTACTTC
J gene: TRBJ2-7; clone size: few; D gene: TRBD2; V gene: TRBV5-1; CDR3 protein: CASSATPREALYEQYF; CDR3 DNA: TGCGCCAGCAGCGCCACCCCCCGGGAGGCCCTTTACGAGCAGTACTTC
J gene: TRBJ2-7; clone size: .; D gene: TRBD2; V gene: TRBV20-1; CDR3 protein: CSAHRGVAGGPYEQYF; CDR3 DNA: TGCAGTGCCCACCGGGGAGTAGCGGGAGGGCCGTACGAGCAGTACTTC
J gene: TRBJ2-2; clone size: .; D gene: TRBD1; V gene: TRBV25-1; CDR3 protein: CASSELGQGAANTGELFF; CDR3 DNA: TGTGCCAGCAGTGAACTCGGACAGGGGGCGGCGAACACCGGGGAGCTGTTTTTT
J gene: TRBJ2-6; clone size: .; D gene: .; V gene: TRBV5-6; CDR3 protein: CASSSWTDTVSGANVLTF; CDR3 DNA: TGTGCCAGCAGCTCATGGACAGATACAGTCTCTGGGGCCAACGTCCTGACTTTC
J gene: TRBJ1-3; clone size: .; D gene: .; V gene: TRBV12-3/TRBV12-4; CDR3 protein: CASERRSGNTIYF; CDR3 DNA: TGTGCCAGCGAAAGGAGGTCGGGAAACACCATATATTTT
J gene: TRBJ2-3; clone size: once; D gene: .; V gene: TRBV7-3; CDR3 protein: CASSLNLTWTLVFRNTDTQYF; CDR3 DNA: TGTGCCAGCAGCTTAAATTTGACATGGACATTGGTGTTCCGAAACACAGATACGCAGTATTTT
J gene: TRBJ2-1; clone size: few; D gene: TRBD1; V gene: TRBV7-9; CDR3 protein: CASSFWTGTTNNEQFF; CDR3 DNA: TGTGCCAGCAGCTTTTGGACAGGGACGACGAACAATGAGCAGTTCTTC
J gene: TRBJ2-5; clone size: .; D gene: .; V gene: TRBV20-1; CDR3 protein: CSARDDLSGNQETQYF; CDR3 DNA: TGCAGTGCTAGAGATGACCTCTCCGGAAACCAAGAGACCCAGTACTTC
J gene: TRBJ2-7; clone size: few; D gene: .; V gene: TRBV15; CDR3 protein: CATSRDLGGHYEQYF; CDR3 DNA: TGTGCCACCAGCAGGGATCTAGGGGGACACTACGAGCAGTACTTC
J gene: TRBJ2-1; clone size: .; D gene: .; V gene: TRBV7-2; CDR3 protein: CASSLVTVYEQFF; CDR3 DNA: TGTGCCAGCAGCTTAGTTACGGTCTACGAGCAGTTCTTC
J gene: TRBJ2-2; clone size: .; D gene: .; V gene: TRBV4-1; CDR3 protein: CASSQGAFRSNTGELFF; CDR3 DNA: TGCGCCAGCAGCCAAGGTGCTTTCCGCTCGAACACCGGGGAGCTGTTTTTT
J gene: TRBJ1-1; clone size: .; D gene: .; V gene: TRBV12-3/TRBV12-4; CDR3 protein: CASSLMAGAEAFF; CDR3 DNA: TGTGCCAGCAGTTTAATGGCTGGAGCTGAAGCTTTCTTT